One and the same sample provided the 27 T cell receptor beta chains below, sequenced in a study of PD-1 blockade in classical Hodgkin lymphoma. Each patient relapsed following autologous stem cell transplantation, and prior brentuximab vedotin exposure differed. The protocol was immunoSEQ multiplex PCR, while the TCRdb copy is restricted to in-frame clones and leaves out a portion. Of 90,000 to 100,000 clones in the sample, roughly four fifths were seen once. The sequenced sample was peripheral blood mononuclear cells (PBMCs), obtained before the second cycle of nivolumab. These receptors were obtained from a human donor with classical Hodgkin lymphoma.

This chain joins TRBV28 and TRBJ2-1; 8 positions agree with TRBD2. The CDR3 is 14 residues long. The germline V gene has CDR1 MDHEN and CDR2 SYDVKM. The V and J ends lost 5 bases and 3 bases, in that order; junction bases with no gene match: 3. In DNA form, the CDR3 reads TGTGCCAGCAGTCGTAGCGGGAACTACAATGAGCAGTTCTTC. Its protein product is CASSRSGNYNEQFF.

V usage is TRBV19 and J usage is TRBJ1-5, with a weak D call TRBD1 (6 bases). Trimming removed 2 bases at V and 6 bases at J, with 8 bases between. The CDR3 sequence is 13 residues long. Germline V CDR1 and CDR2: LNHDA, SQIVND (reference sequence). Here the CDR3 reads CASSIQGPQPQHF. CDR3 nucleotides: TGTGCCAGTAGTATACAGGGGCCTCAGCCCCAGCATTTT. The full variable domain, rest sourced from reference TRBV19 and TRBJ1-5, is DGGITQSPKYLFRKEGQNVTLSCEQNLNHDAMYWYRQDPGQGLRLIYYSQIVNDFQKGDIAEGYSVSREKKESFPLTVTSAQKNPTAFYLCASSIQGPQPQHFGDGTRLSIL.

CDR3 nucleotide sequence: TGTGCCAGCAGCTTAGTGGGATTGGGGGGCACAGATACGCAGTATTTT. Protein: CASSLVGLGGTDTQYF. V and J are TRBV5-4 and TRBJ2-3; possibly TRBD1 or TRBD2 for D (5 bases each). This CDR3 region has 16 residues. Trimming took off 2 bases at V and 1 base at J, with 14 bases between the two ends. CDR1 is SGHNT and CDR2 is YYREEE in the germline V gene (reference sequence).

This sequence joins TRBV5-1 and TRBJ1-1; no clear D. The V and J ends lost 0 bases and 11 bases respectively, with 20 bases between them. CDR3 size: 15 residues. The germline gives CDR1 SGHRS, CDR2 YFSETQ. CDR3 in amino acids: CASSLAPPNEQRAFF. The CDR3 DNA reads as TGCGCCAGCAGCTTGGCCCCGCCGAACGAACAGAGGGCTTTCTTT.

Here the CDR3 reads CASSYSSGGGYGYTF. CDR3 DNA sequence: TGTGCCAGCAGTTACTCTTCCGGAGGGGGGTATGGCTACACCTTC. The chain has TRBV6-6 and TRBJ1-2, with D possibly matching TRBD1 (6 bases). This CDR3 spans 15 amino acids. Trimming stripped 0 bases from V and 5 bases from J, with 13 bases between. The germline V gene has CDR1 MNHNY and CDR2 SVGAGI (reference sequence).

This clone was counted at least ten times. This chain connects TRBV2 to TRBJ2-7; 12 positions agree with TRBD1. The ends lost 10 bases at V and 7 bases at J; junction bases unmatched: 8. Looked up from germline, CDR1 is SNHLY and CDR2 is FYNNEI. The CDR3 loop spans 13 amino acids. CDR3 nucleotide sequence: TGTGCCATACCGGGACAGGGGGCGAGGGAGCAGTACTTC. Its translation: CAIPGQGAREQYF.

This rearrangement joins TRBV7-8 to TRBJ2-1; a possible D gene is TRBD2 (6 bases). The length of the CDR3 is 15 residues. Per germline, CDR1 SGHVS and CDR2 FQNEAQ. The ends were cut back, 1 base at V and 4 bases at J, with 11 bases in the middle. CDR3 in amino acids: CASSLDPTRYNEQFF. The CDR3 coding sequence is TGTGCCAGCAGCTTAGACCCGACTAGGTACAATGAGCAGTTCTTC.

The V and J genes are TRBV5-1 and TRBJ2-3; D possibly corresponds to TRBD1 (5 bases). Germline V gene lookup returns CDR1 SGHRS and CDR2 YFSETQ. CDR3 length: 14 residues. Trimming took off 1 base at V and 0 bases at J, with 6 bases between the two ends. The CDR3 region is CASSLTGSTDTQYF. The DNA for the CDR3 is TGCGCCAGCAGCTTGACAGGTAGCACAGATACGCAGTATTTT.

This clone turned up a few times. The chain is built from TRBV5-4 and TRBJ2-5; D possibly corresponds to TRBD2 (5 bases). CDR3 length: 13 residues. V was clipped by 4 bases and J by 5 bases, with 12 bases between them. Germline CDR1 and CDR2: SGHNT and YYREEE (reference sequence). This CDR3 is CASSKGGEETQYF. In DNA, the CDR3 is TGTGCCAGCAGCAAGGGTGGGGAGGAGACCCAGTACTTC.

This chain joins TRBV7-2 and TRBJ2-7; TRBD2 might be the D (5 bases). Germline CDR1 and CDR2: SGHTA and FQGNSA. CDR3 length: 14 amino acids. V gave up 4 bases and J gave up 4 bases, with 14 bases separating them. As DNA, the CDR3 is TGTGCCAGCAGCTACAACAGCGGAAGTTACGAGCAGTACTTC. Amino acid sequence: CASSYNSGSYEQYF.

This clone was observed once. The chain combines TRBV28 with TRBJ2-1, with TRBD2 identical over 12 bases. Germline CDR1 MDHEN, CDR2 SYDVKM. This CDR3 has 16 residues. The ends lost 6 bases at V and 6 bases at J; junction bases unmatched: 9. The CDR3 DNA reads TGTGCCAGCAGCCCGGTCCTAGCGGGAGGGGGCAATGAGCAGTTCTTC. Translating it yields CASSPVLAGGGNEQFF. Full variable domain (missing parts from reference TRBV28 and TRBJ2-1): DVKVTQSSRYLVKRTGEKVFLECVQDMDHENMFWYRQDPGLGLRLIYFSYDVKMKEKGDIPEGYSVSREKKERFSLILESASTNQTSMYLCASSPVLAGGGNEQFFGPGTRLTVL.

The J gene is TRBJ1-1, the V gene TRBV2; 8 bases match TRBD1. This CDR3 spans 19 amino acids. The V and J ends lost 4 bases and 0 bases, in that order; junction bases with no gene match: 16. The germline V gene encodes CDR1 SNHLY and CDR2 FYNNEI. CDR3 DNA sequence: TGTGCCAGCAGTGTCCAGGACGCTAGGACAGGGTTCATGAACACTGAAGCTTTCTTT. This translates into CASSVQDARTGFMNTEAFF.

This clone was found a few times. The gene calls are TRBV13 and TRBJ1-4; 7 bases align to TRBD1. The J segment lost 6 bases and the V segment lost 5 bases, leaving 12 bases of the junction unmatched. This CDR3 is built from 16 residues. Germline CDR1 reads PRHDT; CDR2 reads FYEKMQ (reference sequence). The CDR3 sequence: CASSDSLDRVDEKLFF. DNA for the CDR3: TGTGCCAGCAGCGACTCCCTTGACAGGGTTGATGAAAAACTGTTTTTT.

The rearrangement joins TRBV27 to TRBJ1-5; no firm D call. The V gene's germline CDR1 is MNHEY and CDR2 SMNVEV (reference sequence). The ends were cut back, 6 bases at V and 6 bases at J, with 15 bases in the middle. The CDR3 consists of 14 residues. The CDR3 sequence is CASSLRGISQPQHF. CDR3 nucleotide sequence: TGTGCCAGCAGCCTTAGAGGGATTAGTCAGCCCCAGCATTTT.

This clone has only one observation. J is TRBJ2-7 and V is TRBV28, with D perhaps given as TRBD1 or TRBD2 (6 bases each). V gave up 6 bases and J gave up 3 bases, with 18 bases separating them. This CDR3 region has 15 residues. In germline, CDR1 is MDHEN, CDR2 SYDVKM. The CDR3 region is CASREWGAFNYEQYF. The CDR3 DNA is TGTGCCAGCAGGGAATGGGGGGCTTTCAACTACGAGCAGTACTTC.

The rearrangement uses TRBV28 and TRBJ2-1, with 14 bases lining up with TRBD2. With V trimmed by 2 bases and J by 6 bases, 3 bases remained unmatched. The CDR3 is made up of 16 amino acids. CDR1 is MDHEN and CDR2 is SYDVKM in the germline V gene. As DNA, the CDR3 is TGTGCCAGCAGTTTAGGAGGACTAGCGGGAGGCAATGAGCAGTTCTTC. Its translation: CASSLGGLAGGNEQFF.

This clone was observed a handful of times. The V gene is TRBV6-5, the J gene TRBJ2-7; D perhaps matches TRBD1 (5 bases). The CDR3 runs to 16 residues. The V gene lost 2 bases and the J gene lost 2 bases, with 16 bases spanning the gap. The germline V gene has CDR1 MNHEY and CDR2 SVGAGI. Written as DNA, the CDR3 is TGTGCCAGCAGTTACGGGGTAGCAGGGCCTGCCTACGAGCAGTACTTC. Amino acids: CASSYGVAGPAYEQYF.

This clone has only a few counts. The chain employs TRBV15 and TRBJ2-6; TRBD2 is a possible D gene (6 bases). The CDR3 runs 16 residues. V was shortened by 0 bases and J by 1 base, with 7 bases between the two germline ends. Germline CDR1 and CDR2: LNHNV and YYDKDF (reference sequence). The DNA of the CDR3 is TGTGCCACCAGCAGAGATCGGGGGTCTGGGGCCAACGTCCTGACTTTC. Translation gives CATSRDRGSGANVLTF.

The rearrangement links TRBV29-1 to TRBJ1-1; D is undetermined. Trimming cost V 6 bases and J 0 bases, with 14 bases left between them. Germline values: CDR1 SQVTM, CDR2 ANQGSEA. The CDR3 runs 14 residues. The DNA for the CDR3 is TGCAGCGTAAGCACGGGAGTCATGAACACTGAAGCTTTCTTT. It specifies CSVSTGVMNTEAFF.

The V and J genes are TRBV7-3 and TRBJ2-2; perhaps TRBD1 as D (5 bases). The germline CDR1 and CDR2 sequences are SGHTA and FQGTGA. The CDR3 totals 14 residues. V gave up 5 bases and J gave up 6 bases, with 13 bases separating them. The DNA for the CDR3 is TGTGCCAGCAGCGCTCGACAGAAACCCGGGGAGCTGTTTTTT. Translation gives CASSARQKPGELFF.

The gene calls are TRBV7-9 and TRBJ2-3; possible D gene TRBD2, 6 bases. This CDR3 contains 15 residues. Trimming cost V 1 base and J 4 bases, with 12 bases left between them. The germline V gene has CDR1 SEHNR and CDR2 FQNEAQ (reference sequence). The CDR3 protein is CASSLGRASPDTQYF. In nucleotides, the CDR3 is TGTGCCAGCAGCTTAGGGAGGGCTAGCCCAGATACGCAGTATTTT.

The rearrangement uses TRBV19 and TRBJ1-5; no reliable D call. The V end was cut by 5 bases, the J end by 3 bases, with 14 bases between. Germline V gene data show CDR1 as LNHDA and CDR2 as SQIVND (reference sequence). The CDR3 is 15 residues long. In DNA form, the CDR3 reads TGTGCCAGTAGTCCGCGATCGGGCTACAATCAGCCCCAGCATTTT. Its translation is CASSPRSGYNQPQHF.

The chain's CDR3 is CASSLMTSYEQYF. CDR3 DNA: TGTGCCAGCAGCTTAATGACTAGCTACGAGCAGTACTTC. J is TRBJ2-7 and V is TRBV7-6; D perhaps matches TRBD2 (6 bases). V gave up 2 bases and J gave up 3 bases, with 8 bases separating them. Germline CDR1 SGHVS, CDR2 FNYEAQ. This CDR3 is 13 amino acids long.

V and J are TRBV11-3 and TRBJ2-1; possible D gene TRBD1, 6 bases. V lost 1 base, J lost 9 bases, and 16 bases lay in between. The germline gives CDR1 SGHNT, CDR2 YENEEA. The CDR3 is made up of 15 amino acids. CDR3 coding DNA: TGTGCCAGCAGCTTAGTGCCAGGGGCCTCGGGTGAGCAGTTCTTC. Its protein product is CASSLVPGASGEQFF.

The V call is TRBV19, the J call TRBJ1-1; no reliable D call. The V gene's germline CDR1 is LNHDA and CDR2 SQIVND (reference sequence). Trimming took 7 bases from V and 0 from J, leaving 18 bases between them. The CDR3 is made up of 16 amino acids. The CDR3 DNA follows: TGTGCCAGTACAATGGAGTCCAGCCAGATGAACACTGAAGCTTTCTTT. It encodes CASTMESSQMNTEAFF. The full variable domain, its missing parts supplied by reference TRBV19 and TRBJ1-1, is DGGITQSPKYLFRKEGQNVTLSCEQNLNHDAMYWYRQDPGQGLRLIYYSQIVNDFQKGDIAEGYSVSREKKESFPLTVTSAQKNPTAFYLCASTMESSQMNTEAFFGQGTRLTVV.

This chain uses TRBV7-9 with TRBJ1-4; possible D gene TRBD1, 5 bases. The V and J ends lost 5 bases and 1 base respectively, with 8 bases between them. CDR1 is SEHNR, CDR2 FQNEAQ, per germline (reference sequence). The CDR3 consists of 14 residues. DNA of the CDR3: TGTGCCAGCAGCCCTGACAGAACTAATGAAAAACTGTTTTTT. Protein product: CASSPDRTNEKLFF. Together with reference TRBV7-9 and TRBJ1-4, the CDR3 gives the full variable domain: DTGVSQNPRHKITKRGQNVTFRCDPISEHNRLYWYRQTLGQGPEFLTYFQNEAQLEKSRLLSDRFSAERPKGSFSTLEIQRTEQGDSAMYLCASSPDRTNEKLFFGSGTQLSVL.

The chain recombines TRBV30 with TRBJ2-5, with D perhaps TRBD2 (6 bases). The CDR3 contains 15 residues. Germline V gives CDR1 GTSNPN, CDR2 SVGIG (reference sequence). The ends were cut back, 1 base at V and 5 bases at J, with 17 bases in the middle. CDR3 sequence reads: CAWSDIPGARETQYF. The CDR3 bases are TGTGCCTGGAGTGACATTCCGGGAGCCCGGGAGACCCAGTACTTC.